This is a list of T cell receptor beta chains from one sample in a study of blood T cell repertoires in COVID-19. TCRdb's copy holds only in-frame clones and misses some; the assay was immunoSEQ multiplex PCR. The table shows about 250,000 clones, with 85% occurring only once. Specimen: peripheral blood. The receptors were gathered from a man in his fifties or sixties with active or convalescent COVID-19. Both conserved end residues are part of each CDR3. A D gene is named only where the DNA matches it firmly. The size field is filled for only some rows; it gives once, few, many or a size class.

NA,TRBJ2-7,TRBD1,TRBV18,CASSPGQGGEQYF,TGTGCCAGCTCACCTGGACAGGGTGGGGAGCAGTACTTC
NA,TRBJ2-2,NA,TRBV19,CASTPGTTGELFF,TGTGCCAGTACCCCCGGGACAACCGGGGAGCTGTTTTTT
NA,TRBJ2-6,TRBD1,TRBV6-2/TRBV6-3,CASSSRGTGGANVLTF,TGTGCCAGCAGTTCCCGCGGGACAGGTGGGGCCAACGTCCTGACTTTC
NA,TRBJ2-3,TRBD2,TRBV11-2,CASSTGLAGGNTDTQYF,TGTGCCAGCAGCACCGGACTAGCGGGGGGGAACACAGATACGCAGTATTTT
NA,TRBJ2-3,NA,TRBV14,CASSQDSDTGWTDTQYF,TGTGCCAGCAGCCAAGACTCCGACACGGGATGGACAGATACGCAGTATTTT
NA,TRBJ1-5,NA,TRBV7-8,CASSLPAGIGQPQHF,TGTGCCAGCAGCTTACCGGCAGGGATTGGTCAGCCCCAGCATTTT
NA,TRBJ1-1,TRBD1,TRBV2,CAHRGTGARTEAFF,TGTGCTCACAGAGGGACAGGGGCTAGGACTGAAGCTTTCTTT
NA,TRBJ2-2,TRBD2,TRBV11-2,CASSLDRGLAGTGELFF,TGTGCCAGCAGCTTAGATAGGGGACTAGCGGGGACCGGGGAGCTGTTTTTT
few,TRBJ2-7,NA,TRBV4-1,CASSQRDEYEQYF,TGCGCCAGCAGCCAGCGAGATGAGTACGAGCAGTACTTC
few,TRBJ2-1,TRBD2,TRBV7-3,CASSLIGRGEQFF,TGTGCCAGCAGCTTAATTGGGAGGGGTGAGCAGTTCTTC
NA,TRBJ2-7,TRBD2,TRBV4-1,CASSQELAGGLYEQYF,TGCGCCAGCAGCCAAGAGCTAGCGGGAGGTCTATACGAGCAGTACTTC
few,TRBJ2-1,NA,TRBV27,CASSLNSYYNEQFF,TGTGCCAGCAGTTTGAACAGCTACTACAATGAGCAGTTCTTC
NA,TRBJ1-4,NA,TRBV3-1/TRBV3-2,CASSQEVSLVGATNEKLFF,TGTGCCAGCAGCCAAGAAGTCAGCCTAGTGGGAGCAACTAATGAAAAACTGTTTTTT
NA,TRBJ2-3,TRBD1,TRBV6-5,CASSWGQGARDTQYF,TGTGCCAGCAGTTGGGGACAGGGGGCCAGAGATACGCAGTATTTT
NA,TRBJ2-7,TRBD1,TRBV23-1,CASSQGTVYYEQYF,TGCGCCAGCAGTCAAGGGACAGTATACTACGAGCAGTACTTC
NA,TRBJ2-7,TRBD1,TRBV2,CASSVQGEEKYF,TGTGCCAGCAGTGTACAGGGGGAGGAGAAGTACTTC
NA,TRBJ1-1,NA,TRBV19,CASSTGVDTEAFF,TGTGCCAGTAGTACGGGGGTGGACACTGAAGCTTTCTTT
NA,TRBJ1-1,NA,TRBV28,CASSLVAPRDTEAFF,TGTGCCAGCAGTTTGGTGGCACCACGGGATACTGAAGCTTTCTTT
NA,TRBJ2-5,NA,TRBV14,CASSQDTRRPGETQYF,TGTGCCAGCAGCCAAGATACGCGCCGCCCAGGGGAGACCCAGTACTTC
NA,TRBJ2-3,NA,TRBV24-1,CATSPSGSTDTQYF,TGTGCCACCAGCCCCTCGGGAAGCACAGATACGCAGTATTTT
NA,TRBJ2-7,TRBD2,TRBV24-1,CATSALAGGLSYEQYF,TGTGCCACCAGTGCTCTAGCGGGAGGGCTCTCCTACGAGCAGTACTTC
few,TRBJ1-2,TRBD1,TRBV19,CASSPGQYGYTF,TGTGCCAGTAGTCCGGGACAGTATGGCTACACCTTC
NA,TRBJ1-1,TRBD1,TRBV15,CATKGRGQEAFF,TGTGCCACCAAGGGCAGGGGGCAAGAAGCTTTCTTT
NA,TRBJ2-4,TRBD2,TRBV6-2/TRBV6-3,CASSFAGIAGAIQYF,TGTGCCAGCAGTTTTGCCGGGATAGCGGGAGCTATTCAGTACTTC
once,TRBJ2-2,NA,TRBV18,CASSPRLENTGELFF,TGTGCCAGCTCACCACGATTAGAAAACACCGGGGAGCTGTTTTTT
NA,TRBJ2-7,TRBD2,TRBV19,CASASGRAGGYEQYF,TGTGCCAGCGCCTCCGGTAGGGCGGGAGGTTACGAGCAGTACTTC
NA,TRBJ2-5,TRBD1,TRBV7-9,CASSREGQGWETQYF,TGTGCCAGCAGCCGCGAAGGACAGGGTTGGGAGACCCAGTACTTC
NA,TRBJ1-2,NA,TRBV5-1,CASSLGSLPNYGYTF,TGCGCCAGCAGCTTGGGGTCTCTACCTAACTATGGCTACACCTTC
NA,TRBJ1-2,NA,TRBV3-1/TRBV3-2,CASSYRGGMGVYGYTF,TGTGCCAGCAGCTACCGGGGGGGGATGGGCGTCTATGGCTACACCTTC
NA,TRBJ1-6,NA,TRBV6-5,CASSYGADTSPLHF,TGTGCCAGCAGTTACGGGGCAGATACATCACCCCTCCACTTT
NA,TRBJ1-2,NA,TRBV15,CATSPGRRPLDGYTF,TGTGCCACCAGCCCGGGTAGGCGACCCCTGGATGGCTACACCTTC
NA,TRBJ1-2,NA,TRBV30,CAWSLHSNYGYTF,TGTGCCTGGAGTTTGCACAGTAACTATGGCTACACCTTC
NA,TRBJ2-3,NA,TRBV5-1,CASSPGTPGATQYF,TGCGCCAGCAGCCCCGGGACTCCCGGGGCTACGCAGTATTTT
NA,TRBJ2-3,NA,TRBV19,CASSIRGSTDTQYF,TGTGCCAGTAGTATCAGGGGATCCACAGATACGCAGTATTTT
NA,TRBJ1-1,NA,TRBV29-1,CSVASNTEAFF,TGCAGCGTTGCCAGTAACACTGAAGCTTTCTTT
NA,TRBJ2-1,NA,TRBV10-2,CASSELIAGKFF,TGCGCCAGCAGTGAGCTAATAGCAGGGAAATTCTTC
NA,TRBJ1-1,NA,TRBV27,CASSLGSLAHTEAFF,TGTGCCAGCAGTTTAGGGAGTCTTGCTCACACTGAAGCTTTCTTT
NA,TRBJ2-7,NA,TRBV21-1,CATKPLEVYEQYF,TGTGCCACCAAACCCTTAGAGGTTTACGAGCAGTACTTC
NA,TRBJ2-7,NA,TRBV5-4,CASSLRQVYEQYF,TGTGCCAGCAGCTTGAGACAGGTCTACGAGCAGTACTTC
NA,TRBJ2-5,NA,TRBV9,CASSVGGRSEETQYF,TGTGCCAGCAGCGTAGGGGGGCGGTCGGAAGAGACCCAGTACTTC
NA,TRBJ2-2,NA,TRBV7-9,CASSLGEGGNTGELFF,TGTGCCAGCAGCTTAGGAGAGGGAGGGAACACCGGGGAGCTGTTTTTT
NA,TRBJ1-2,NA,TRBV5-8,CASSSMGPTRSYGYTF,TGTGCCAGCAGCTCGATGGGGCCTACCAGGAGCTATGGCTACACCTTC
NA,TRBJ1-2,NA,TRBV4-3,CASSQGNGGNYGYTF,TGCGCCAGCAGCCAGGGGAACGGGGGAAACTATGGCTACACCTTC
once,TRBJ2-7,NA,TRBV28,CASSLTPGMYGEQYF,TGTGCCAGCAGTTTAACCCCAGGGATGTATGGCGAGCAGTACTTC
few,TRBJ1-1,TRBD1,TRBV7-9,CASSLNRGAFF,TGTGCCAGCAGCTTAAACAGGGGCGCTTTCTTT
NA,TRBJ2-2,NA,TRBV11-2,CASSLVGHRGTGELFF,TGTGCCAGCAGCTTAGTTGGGCACCGGGGCACCGGGGAGCTGTTTTTT
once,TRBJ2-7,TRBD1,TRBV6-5,CASRSTGGYEQYF,TGTGCCAGCAGATCGACAGGGGGCTACGAGCAGTACTTC
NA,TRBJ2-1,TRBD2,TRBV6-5,CASSSPVGRAYNEQFF,TGTGCCAGCAGTTCCCCGGTCGGGAGGGCCTACAATGAGCAGTTCTTC
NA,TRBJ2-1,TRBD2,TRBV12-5,CASGLVLGEGLEQFF,TGTGCTAGTGGTTTGGTGTTGGGGGAGGGCCTCGAGCAGTTCTTC
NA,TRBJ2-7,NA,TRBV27,CASSLRSVGSEQYF,TGTGCCAGCAGTTTGAGGAGTGTTGGTTCCGAGCAGTACTTC
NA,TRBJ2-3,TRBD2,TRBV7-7,CASSLGGRGDTQYF,TGTGCTAGCAGCTTAGGCGGGAGGGGAGATACGCAGTATTTT
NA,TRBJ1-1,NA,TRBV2,CASSEAHIPNTEAFF,TGTGCCAGCAGTGAAGCGCACATCCCGAACACTGAAGCTTTCTTT
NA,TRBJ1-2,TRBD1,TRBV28,CASIRQGPHYGYTF,TGTGCCAGCATTAGACAGGGGCCCCACTATGGCTACACCTTC